The source of this T cell receptor (beta chain) is a study of early T cells in non-severe SARS-CoV-2 infection. The CDR3 covers 16 residues. The V end lost 3 bases, the J end lost 0 bases, and 13 bases lay between the germline ends. The V gene's germline CDR1 is SGHNT and CDR2 YYREEE (reference sequence). TCRdb processed the 5' RACE reads anew with MiXCR; each CDR3 protein has one entry. The sample records some 41,000 distinct CDR3 sequences, 23% being singletons. The chain has TRBV5-4 and TRBJ1-5; tentatively, D is TRBD1 (5 bases). This TCR derives from an adult who was a healthcare worker with PCR-confirmed SARS-CoV-2 infection or an uninfected control (not recorded which). This specimen was whole blood, taken at baseline. The CDR3 DNA follows: TGTGCCAGCAGCTCATGGGGCAGGAATAGCAATCAGCCCCAGCATTTT. It encodes CASSSWGRNSNQPQHF.